This TCR beta chain came from a study of identical twins. Germline V gives CDR1 MNHEY, CDR2 SMNVEV (reference sequence). Trimming removed 3 bases from V and 3 bases from J, with 8 bases in between. The CDR3 length is 13 residues. This clonotype was seen only a few times. Antigen unknown. Broader study findings: Fewer insertions characterized abundant cord blood beta clonotypes, whereas memory repertoires showed none. Excess twin sharing in beta out-of-frame sequences was weaker.

Using its own MiXCR run on the 5' RACE reads, TCRdb lists one record per CDR3 protein. The sample lists some 1,700,000 distinct CDR3 sequences, 25% to 35% occurring once. The sequencing input was cord blood. The sequence was collected from a newborn girl in good health. V usage is TRBV27 and J usage is TRBJ1-1; the D is unclear. The CDR3 DNA reads as TGTGCCAGCAGTTTGGGTTCTTACACTGAAGCTTTCTTT. This sequence encodes CASSLGSYTEAFF.